A single TCR beta chain is shown here with its context. The data are from a study of cytomegalovirus exposure and HLA in healthy donors. V was clipped by 3 bases and J by 5 bases; unmatched bases: 9. Germline CDR1 SGHNT, CDR2 YYREEE (reference sequence). The CDR3 contains 15 residues. PCR amplification relied on 60 Vbeta primers (plus 13 Jbeta primers). Clones were sequenced by immunoSEQ multiplex PCR, and TCRdb holds only the in-frame ones, with some missing. The table has approximately 40,000 clones, 75% to 90% seen once. Specimen: PBMCs. This sequence was found in a woman in her 40s in good health and CMV-seropositive. The rearrangement uses TRBV5-4 and TRBJ2-5, with TRBD1 matching over 8 bases. The chain's CDR3 is CASSSGQGRTETQYF. The CDR3, as DNA: TGTGCCAGCAGCTCTGGACAGGGCAGGACGGAGACCCAGTACTTC.